Below are 25 T cell receptor beta chains sequenced from a single sample in a study of blood T cell repertoires in COVID-19. The protocol was immunoSEQ multiplex PCR, while the TCRdb copy is restricted to in-frame clones and leaves out a portion. This table holds over 200,000 clones, over 70% found once. Sample: peripheral blood. The receptors come from a man at least 80 years old with acute or convalescent COVID-19.

V is TRBV7-8 and J is TRBJ1-2; TRBD1 is a possible D gene (5 bases). Per germline, CDR1 SGHVS and CDR2 FQNEAQ. V was pared by 5 bases and J by 2 bases, with 12 bases between. This CDR3 comprises 14 residues. The DNA of the CDR3 is TGTGCCAGCAGCCTGACCCCAGGGAACTATGGCTACACCTTC. The encoded protein is CASSLTPGNYGYTF.

The chain couples TRBV3-1 (or the pseudogene TRBV3-2) to TRBJ1-5; 7 nucleotides agree with TRBD1. Trimming took 1 base from V and 2 from J; bases not matched to a gene: 8. The CDR3 covers 17 residues. Per the germline V gene, CDR1 is LGHDT and CDR2 is YNNKEL (reference sequence). The CDR3 nucleotides read TGTGCCAGCAGCCAAGGAATGGGACAGAGGGGCAATCAGCCCCAGCATTTT. Its translation is CASSQGMGQRGNQPQHF.

This clone was counted once. The J gene is TRBJ2-7, the V gene TRBV7-6, with D unresolved. The V gene's germline CDR1 is SGHVS and CDR2 FNYEAQ. The CDR3 length is 13 residues. Trimming took 0 bases from V and 3 from J, leaving 6 bases between them. The CDR3 loop is CASSLAARYEQYF. The CDR3 nucleotides read TGTGCCAGCAGCTTAGCGGCCCGCTACGAGCAGTACTTC.

The chain combines TRBV19 with TRBJ1-1, with a weak D call TRBD1 (5 bases). The V and J ends lost 7 bases and 4 bases respectively, with 10 bases between them. The CDR3 is 12 residues long. The germline V gene has CDR1 LNHDA and CDR2 SQIVND (reference sequence). The CDR3 DNA is TGTGCCAGTAAAAGGCAGGGCACTGAAGCTTTCTTT. Residues: CASKRQGTEAFF. The complete variable domain, with remaining parts taken from reference TRBV19 and TRBJ1-1, reads DGGITQSPKYLFRKEGQNVTLSCEQNLNHDAMYWYRQDPGQGLRLIYYSQIVNDFQKGDIAEGYSVSREKKESFPLTVTSAQKNPTAFYLCASKRQGTEAFFGQGTRLTVV.

V usage is TRBV5-1 and J usage is TRBJ1-2; D gene ambiguous. CDR3 length: 13 amino acids. Trimming took off 1 base at V and 6 bases at J, with 10 bases between the two ends. Germline-derived CDR1 and CDR2 are SGHRS and YFSETQ. Here the CDR3 reads CASSLLLEDGYTF. As DNA, the CDR3 is TGCGCCAGCAGCTTGTTGTTAGAGGATGGCTACACCTTC.

DNA of the CDR3: TGTGCCAGCAGCGTTAGCCAACAAGAGACCCAGTACTTC. This gives the protein CASSVSQQETQYF. J is TRBJ2-5 and V is TRBV9; D gene uncertain. The CDR3 is 13 amino acids. The V gene's germline CDR1 is SGDLS and CDR2 YYNGEE. Trimming removed 2 bases at V and 2 bases at J, with 7 bases between.

This clone was observed a few times. V usage is TRBV6-1 and J usage is TRBJ1-1; D call uncertain. Trimming cost V 2 bases and J 10 bases, with 11 bases left between them. Germline values: CDR1 MNHNS, CDR2 SASEGT. The CDR3 contains 12 residues. CDR3 region: CASSEIPGGAFF. As DNA, the CDR3 is TGTGCCAGCAGTGAAATTCCGGGAGGAGCTTTCTTT.

The CDR3 coding sequence is TGCAGTGCTAGTGGCAGTAAAAACATTCAGTACTTC. Translating gives CSASGSKNIQYF. The V and J genes are TRBV20-1 and TRBJ2-4; D gene unclear. The CDR3 has 12 amino acids. Germline V lookup: CDR1 DFQATT, CDR2 SNEGSKA (reference sequence). V was clipped by 3 bases and J by 4 bases, with 7 bases between them.

The chain recombines TRBV6-5 with TRBJ2-7; 9 nucleotides match TRBD1. The J segment lost 3 bases and the V segment lost 6 bases, leaving 3 bases of the junction unmatched. Germline loops: CDR1 MNHEY, CDR2 SVGAGI. CDR3 size: 13 residues. The CDR3: CASRTGQGYEQYF. The CDR3 region has the DNA TGTGCCAGCAGGACGGGACAGGGCTACGAGCAGTACTTC.

The chain links TRBV5-1 to TRBJ2-3, with D possibly matching TRBD2 (7 bases). The CDR3 runs to 17 residues. The V end was cut by 0 bases, the J end by 1 base, with 15 bases between. Germline V CDR1 and CDR2: SGHRS, YFSETQ. The CDR3 nucleotides read TGCGCCAGCAGCTTGGTTGCGGGGGCCCTCCGCACAGATACGCAGTATTTT. Its protein product is CASSLVAGALRTDTQYF.

The chain uses TRBV5-1 and TRBJ1-2; TRBD1 matches at 9 bases. Germline assignment: CDR1 SGHRS and CDR2 YFSETQ. V shed 3 bases, J shed 0 bases, and the junction held 9 bases outside the gene matches. This CDR3 is 17 amino acids long. CDR3 sequence: CASSSRDREPANYGYTF. In nucleotides, the CDR3 is TGCGCCAGCAGCTCACGGGACAGGGAGCCCGCTAACTATGGCTACACCTTC.

The rearrangement links TRBV15 to TRBJ2-7, with D perhaps matching TRBD2 (6 bases). V lost 0 bases to trimming and J lost 1 base, with 10 bases between them. The CDR3 extends over 15 amino acids. Per the germline V gene, CDR1 is LNHNV and CDR2 is YYDKDF (reference sequence). CDR3 residues: CATSRESGDSYEQYF. CDR3 nucleotides: TGTGCCACCAGCAGAGAGTCGGGGGATTCCTACGAGCAGTACTTC.

V is TRBV6-5 and J is TRBJ2-7; TRBD2 is a possible D gene (5 bases). From germline, CDR1 is MNHEY and CDR2 SVGAGI. The ends were cut back, 6 bases at V and 0 bases at J, with 6 bases in the middle. The CDR3 is 12 amino acids. The chain's CDR3 is CASRGSSYEQYF. CDR3 nucleotide sequence: TGTGCCAGCAGGGGGAGCTCCTACGAGCAGTACTTC.

This sequence joins TRBV3-1 (or the pseudogene TRBV3-2) and TRBJ2-3; 8 bases fit TRBD1. After removal of 4 bases from V and 6 bases from J, the junction contained 12 bases not matched to a gene. Germline-derived CDR1 and CDR2 are LGHDT and YNNKEL (reference sequence). The CDR3 has 16 residues. CDR3 DNA: TGTGCCAGCAGCCCCCAGACAGGGGTTCGGTCGGATACGCAGTATTTT. Its protein product is CASSPQTGVRSDTQYF.

The V gene is TRBV9, the J gene TRBJ2-1, with 10 bases fitting TRBD1. Germline V lookup: CDR1 SGDLS, CDR2 YYNGEE. The CDR3 is 15 residues long. The V gene end was trimmed by 1 base and the J gene end by 6 bases; junction bases not matched to a gene: 4. The DNA for the CDR3 is TGTGCCAGCAGCGTAAACAGACAGGGGGCCAATGAGCAGTTCTTC. Protein product: CASSVNRQGANEQFF.

The sample holds one count of this clone. The chain combines TRBV7-9 with TRBJ1-4; D is uncertain. Germline loops: CDR1 SEHNR, CDR2 FQNEAQ (reference sequence). Trimming shortened V by 0 bases and J by 8 bases, and 10 bases separated the two germline ends. The CDR3 totals 14 residues. Written as DNA, the CDR3 is TGTGCCAGCAGCTTAGCCCCGTCTGGCGAAAAACTGTTTTTT. As protein: CASSLAPSGEKLFF.

The CDR3 DNA is TGCGCCAGCAGCCAAGCACAGACGAGCTCCTACGAGCAGTACTTC. Encoded protein: CASSQAQTSSYEQYF. V and J are TRBV4-1 and TRBJ2-7; D unclear. The V gene lost 1 base and the J gene lost 0 bases, with 10 bases spanning the gap. There are 15 residues in the CDR3. Germline V CDR1 and CDR2: MGHRA, YSYEKL.

V gene TRBV2 combines with J gene TRBJ2-1; 12 nucleotides agree with TRBD2. This CDR3 is 14 amino acids long. Per the germline V gene, CDR1 is SNHLY and CDR2 is FYNNEI. V was pared by 6 bases and J by 8 bases, with 5 bases of the junction left unmatched. CDR3 DNA sequence: TGTGCCAGCAGAACGACTAGCGGGGGCGATGAGCAGTTCTTC. Encoded protein: CASRTTSGGDEQFF. Combining the CDR3 with reference TRBV2 and TRBJ2-1 gives the whole variable domain EPEVTQTPSHQVTQMGQEVILRCVPISNHLYFYWYRQILGQKVEFLVSFYNNEISEKSEIFDDQFSVERPDGSNFTLKIRSTKLEDSAMYFCASRTTSGGDEQFFGPGTRLTVL.

A few counts support this clone. The rearrangement links TRBV6-5 to TRBJ1-5; TRBD1 matches 12 bases. Germline V CDR1 and CDR2: MNHEY, SVGAGI. The CDR3 has 14 residues. V shed 6 bases and J 6 bases; nucleotides not matched to a gene: 3. CDR3 nucleotide sequence: TGTGCCAGCAGCGGGACAGGGGGCCGTCAGCCCCAGCATTTT. Translated: CASSGTGGRQPQHF.

The V gene is TRBV19, the J gene TRBJ2-1, with 8 bases that match TRBD1. The CDR3 sequence is 15 residues long. Germline CDR1 is LNHDA and CDR2 is SQIVND (reference sequence). Germline trimming cut 7 bases from V and 7 bases from J; bases unmatched to any gene: 12. The CDR3 spells CASTVDRGQRNEQFF. CDR3 DNA sequence: TGTGCCAGTACCGTAGACAGGGGTCAGCGAAATGAGCAGTTCTTC.

The V call is TRBV7-2, the J call TRBJ1-1; TRBD1 is a possible D gene (5 bases). There are 15 residues in the CDR3. Looked up from germline, CDR1 is SGHTA and CDR2 is FQGNSA. Trimming pared 0 bases from V and 4 bases from J, leaving 12 bases between. The CDR3 region has the DNA TGTGCCAGCAGCTTAGCCCCGGACATCCTCACTGAAGCTTTCTTT. Translating gives CASSLAPDILTEAFF.

CDR3 bases: TGTGCCAGCAGTTTACGCTCTAGCGGGTACTACGAGCAGTACTTC. Translating gives CASSLRSSGYYEQYF. This chain joins TRBV6-5 and TRBJ2-7; 8 bases match TRBD2. V lost 4 bases and J lost 3; bases outside the gene matches: 8. The CDR3 contains 15 residues. Germline V lookup: CDR1 MNHEY, CDR2 SVGAGI.

The gene calls are TRBV19 and TRBJ2-1, with TRBD2 as a possible D gene (6 bases). The CDR3 extends over 13 amino acids. Germline V gene sequence: CDR1 LNHDA, CDR2 SQIVND (reference sequence). V gave up 3 bases and J gave up 8 bases, with 11 bases separating them. Written as DNA, the CDR3 is TGTGCCAGTAGTATCGGGGGATGGGATGAGCAGTTCTTC. It encodes CASSIGGWDEQFF.

The rearrangement links TRBV6-6 to TRBJ1-4; 8 positions match TRBD1. Germline V CDR1 and CDR2: MNHNY, SVGAGI (reference sequence). The junction had 3 bases not matched to a gene; V was cut back by 8 bases and J by 7 bases. CDR3 size: 12 residues. Here the CDR3 reads CASAQGAEKLFF. CDR3 in DNA: TGTGCCAGCGCCCAGGGGGCTGAAAAACTGTTTTTT.

The chain has TRBV4-1 and TRBJ2-1; TRBD2 matches at 7 bases. This CDR3 has 17 residues. The germline V gene has CDR1 MGHRA and CDR2 YSYEKL. V lost 0 bases and J lost 7; bases outside the gene matches: 12. CDR3 in DNA: TGCGCCAGCAGCCAAGATGGGGGGAGCGGGATCTGGAATGAGCAGTTCTTC. It codes for CASSQDGGSGIWNEQFF.